This entry lists 13 T cell receptor beta chains sequenced from one sample in a study of beta chain features in type 1 diabetes. Investigators reverse transcribed all isolated RNA, so they sequenced expressed TCRB transcripts. TCRdb's copy holds only in-frame clones and misses some; the assay was immunoSEQ multiplex PCR. The sample yields 350,000 to 450,000 clones, roughly 16% seen once. The sample comprised naive CD4+ T cells from blood. These receptors all come from a woman under 30 in good health.

This clone was counted a few times. The chain couples TRBV2 to TRBJ1-2, with TRBD1 matching over 9 bases. The germline gives CDR1 SNHLY, CDR2 FYNNEI. Trimming cost V 6 bases and J 8 bases; bases outside gene matches: 4. This CDR3 region has 12 residues. The CDR3 bases are TGTGCCAGCAGCTCTACAGGGGGCGGCTACACCTTC. Its translation: CASSSTGGGYTF. Full variable domain (missing parts from reference TRBV2 and TRBJ1-2): EPEVTQTPSHQVTQMGQEVILRCVPISNHLYFYWYRQILGQKVEFLVSFYNNEISEKSEIFDDQFSVERPDGSNFTLKIRSTKLEDSAMYFCASSSTGGGYTFGSGTRLTVV.

The gene calls are TRBV29-1 and TRBJ2-1; 11 bases match TRBD2. The germline CDR1 and CDR2 sequences are SQVTM and ANQGSEA. V shed 0 bases and J 9 bases; nucleotides not matched to a gene: 10. The CDR3 loop spans 16 amino acids. For the CDR3, the DNA is TGCAGCGTTGAAGAGGCGTGGCTAGCGGGAGGTAGTGAGCAGTTCTTC. This sequence encodes CSVEEAWLAGGSEQFF.

V usage is TRBV10-3 and J usage is TRBJ2-3; 12 bases map to TRBD2. V lost 6 bases, J lost 4 bases, and 17 bases stayed unmatched. Germline-derived CDR1 and CDR2 are ENHRY and SYGVKD. This CDR3 spans 19 amino acids. The CDR3 sequence: CAIRGAVRLAGEGADTQYF. The CDR3 DNA reads TGTGCCATCAGGGGGGCGGTCCGACTAGCGGGAGAAGGAGCAGATACGCAGTATTTT.

The table lists this clone with a few counts. V gene TRBV5-1 combines with J gene TRBJ1-1; D is ambiguous. The CDR3 has 13 residues. V was pared by 4 bases and J by 3 bases, with 10 bases between. Germline loops: CDR1 SGHRS, CDR2 YFSETQ. CDR3 residues: CASSVARHTEAFF. CDR3 DNA: TGCGCCAGCAGCGTCGCGAGGCACACTGAAGCTTTCTTT.

This clone was found a few times. The chain recombines TRBV29-1 with TRBJ2-1, with 8 bases matching TRBD1. The germline CDR1 and CDR2 sequences are SQVTM and ANQGSEA. CDR3 length equals 12 residues. V was clipped by 7 bases and J by 3 bases; unmatched bases: 2. CDR3: CSGQGNYNEQFF. The DNA of the CDR3 is TGCAGCGGACAGGGGAACTACAATGAGCAGTTCTTC.

This clone has a handful of counts. This rearrangement joins TRBV11-2 to TRBJ2-2, with 8 positions matching TRBD2. Unmatched junction bases numbered 10, after V lost 6 bases and J lost 1 base. The CDR3 length is 17 residues. Germline-derived CDR1 and CDR2 are SGHAT and FQNNGV. CDR3: CASSPPRTSWNTGELFF. In DNA form, the CDR3 reads TGTGCCAGCAGTCCCCCCCGGACTAGCTGGAACACCGGGGAGCTGTTTTTT.

In this sample, this clone turned up a few times. The rearrangement links TRBV29-1 to TRBJ2-7; 11 bases fit TRBD2. The V gene's germline CDR1 is SQVTM and CDR2 ANQGSEA. The CDR3 consists of 18 residues. V gave up 1 base and J gave up 1 base; unmatched junction bases: 12. The CDR3 is CSVEGTGTSGPLSYEQYF. In DNA form, the CDR3 reads TGCAGCGTTGAAGGAACCGGGACTAGCGGTCCCCTTTCCTACGAGCAGTACTTC.

About this clone itself: One end of the junction is discordant with germline, which a read error may explain. The chain carries TRBV29-1 and TRBJ2-7, with D uncertain. CDR3 length: 13 amino acids. Germline assignment: CDR1 SQVTM and CDR2 ANQGSEA. DNA of the CDR3: TGCAGCGTTAAAGACACAGCAAACTACGAGCAGTACTTC. Translation: CSVKDTANYEQYF.

This CDR3 reads CASSQERQLNTEAFF. The CDR3, as DNA: TGTGCCAGCAGCCAAGAGAGACAGCTTAACACTGAAGCTTTCTTT. The J gene is TRBJ1-1, the V gene TRBV4-2; D possibly corresponds to TRBD1 (5 bases). The CDR3 runs to 15 residues. Trimming cost V 0 bases and J 2 bases, with 10 bases left between them. Germline CDR1 and CDR2: LGHNA and YNFKEQ.

This chain joins TRBV9 and TRBJ1-3; 9 bases are shared with TRBD1. The V gene end was trimmed by 2 bases and the J gene end by 0 bases; junction bases not matched to a gene: 3. Germline V gene data show CDR1 as SGDLS and CDR2 as YYNGEE. The length of the CDR3 is 16 residues. CDR3 DNA sequence: TGTGCCAGCAGCGTTGGACAGGGGAGCTCTGGAAACACCATATATTTT. It yields the protein CASSVGQGSSGNTIYF.

This chain joins TRBV28 and TRBJ2-7; 7 nucleotides line up with TRBD1. This CDR3 spans 14 amino acids. CDR1 and CDR2 from the germline V gene are MDHEN and SYDVKM. J was trimmed by 3 bases and V by 8 bases; bases with no gene match: 10. DNA for the CDR3: TGTGCCAGCGGGGGTTATGACAGGGTCTACGAGCAGTACTTC. Its translation: CASGGYDRVYEQYF.

Remarks on this clone: The same CDR3 also results from other DNA sequences found in this sample. The chain couples TRBV28 to TRBJ1-1, with 9 bases fitting TRBD1. The CDR3 has 14 amino acids. Germline CDR1 and CDR2: MDHEN and SYDVKM. The V segment lost 4 bases and the J segment 4 bases; nucleotides outside the gene matches: 4. CDR3 sequence: CASSSGQGGTEAFF. For the CDR3, the DNA is TGTGCCAGCAGTTCGGGACAGGGCGGCACTGAAGCTTTCTTT.

This clone was seen only a few times. The chain combines TRBV6-1 with TRBJ2-7, with a tentative D call TRBD1 (6 bases). This CDR3 comprises 13 residues. The V gene's germline CDR1 is MNHNS and CDR2 SASEGT. Trimming cost V 6 bases and J 2 bases, with 11 bases left between them. The CDR3 loop reads CASSPGVAYEQYF. The CDR3 bases are TGTGCCAGCAGCCCAGGGGTAGCCTACGAGCAGTACTTC.